The 22 T cell receptor beta chains listed next were all sequenced from one sample in a study of a mutant IDH1 vaccine in newly diagnosed glioma. These TCRs are of unknown antigen specificity. The time point was: week 47, end of study. In the vaccine, a single dose held 300 ug of the mutant IDH1 20-mer peptide, along with topical imiquimod. Data came from immunoSEQ multiplex PCR; TCRdb stores just in-frame clones and leaves some out. The table lists fewer than 25,000 clones, about four fifths of them singletons, with over 2.5% in the top ten. Sequences were derived from PBMCs, sampled from a glioma patient whose treatment included an IDH1 peptide vaccine. These receptors all stem from a middle-aged man with glioma.

This chain joins TRBV7-2 and TRBJ1-4; D uncertain. With 1 base removed from V and 3 bases from J, the gap between germline ends came to 9 bases. The germline CDR1 and CDR2 sequences are SGHTA and FQGNSA. The CDR3 sequence is 15 residues long. The DNA for the CDR3 is TGTGCCAGCAGCTTAGGTGGCATCGCTAATGAAAAACTGTTTTTT. It translates to CASSLGGIANEKLFF. The whole variable domain, remainder taken from reference TRBV7-2 and TRBJ1-4, is GAGVSQSPSNKVTEKGKDVELRCDPISGHTALYWYRQSLGQGLEFLIYFQGNSAPDKSGLPSDRFSAERTGGSVSTLTIQRTQQEDSAVYLCASSLGGIANEKLFFGSGTQLSVL.

V usage is TRBV7-3 and J usage is TRBJ1-1, with D possibly being TRBD1 (5 bases). CDR1 is SGHTA and CDR2 is FQGTGA in the germline V gene. This CDR3 region has 15 residues. V dropped 1 base and J dropped 1 base, with 10 bases sitting between them. In DNA, the CDR3 is TGTGCCAGCAGCTTAATAGGGGCTCCGAACACTGAAGCTTTCTTT. It is translated as CASSLIGAPNTEAFF.

The chain uses TRBV5-8 and TRBJ1-1, with D possibly TRBD1 on 5 matching bases. The V end lost 5 bases, the J end lost 5 bases, and 19 bases lay between the germline ends. The germline gives CDR1 SGHTS, CDR2 YDEGEE. The CDR3 contains 15 residues. The CDR3, as DNA: TGTGCCAGCAGTTTCCCCCCAGGCAGGGTTACTGAAGCTTTCTTT. It encodes CASSFPPGRVTEAFF.

V usage is TRBV9 and J usage is TRBJ1-4; D ambiguous. Trimming removed 3 bases from V and 0 bases from J, with 6 bases in between. CDR1 and CDR2 from the germline V gene are SGDLS and YYNGEE. The CDR3 has 14 residues. CDR3 region: CASSGRTTNEKLFF. The DNA for the CDR3 is TGTGCCAGCAGCGGCCGCACAACTAATGAAAAACTGTTTTTT.

Here the CDR3 DNA reads TGTGCCAGTAGCTTTAGCGGGAGCTACAATGAGCAGTTCTTC. Its protein is CASSFSGSYNEQFF. V usage is TRBV19 and J usage is TRBJ2-1; 9 bases agree with TRBD2. The V gene end was trimmed by 6 bases and the J gene end by 3 bases; junction bases not matched to a gene: 3. This CDR3 region has 14 residues. Germline CDR1 reads LNHDA; CDR2 reads SQIVND (reference sequence).

This sequence joins TRBV6-5 and TRBJ2-7; 8 bases are shared with TRBD1. Germline CDR1 MNHEY, CDR2 SVGAGI. The CDR3 has 14 amino acids. V dropped 5 bases and J dropped 3; count of bases not matched to a gene: 6. The CDR3 sequence: CASSAIGQGYEQYF. The CDR3 DNA reads TGTGCCAGCAGTGCCATCGGACAGGGCTACGAGCAGTACTTC.

This clone was detected only a few times. This chain connects TRBV29-1 to TRBJ2-5; D is perhaps TRBD1 (5 bases). Trimming pared 0 bases from V and 3 bases from J, leaving 8 bases between. This CDR3 has 13 amino acids. Per the germline V gene, CDR1 is SQVTM and CDR2 is ANQGSEA. In DNA form, the CDR3 reads TGCAGCGTTGAAGAGGGGCCGAAAGAGACCCAGTACTTC. It encodes CSVEEGPKETQYF.

In the case of this clone: The junction departs from germline at one end; a sequencing error may be responsible. The V and J genes are TRBV7-7 and TRBJ1-3; D unclear. The germline gives CDR1 SSHAT, CDR2 FNYEAQ (reference sequence). The CDR3 has 14 residues. The CDR3 DNA reads TGTGCTAGCAGTCCGGACTGGTCTGGAAACACCATATATTTT. It yields the protein CASSPDWSGNTIYF.

This rearrangement joins TRBV7-9 to TRBJ2-5; D is possibly TRBD1 (5 bases). V shed 5 bases and J shed 7 bases, with 14 bases lying between them. Germline V lookup: CDR1 SEHNR, CDR2 FQNEAQ (reference sequence). The CDR3 spans 13 residues. CDR3: CASSPQGDGTQYF. CDR3 nucleotides: TGTGCCAGCAGCCCCCAGGGTGACGGGACCCAGTACTTC.

The chain carries TRBV2 and TRBJ2-3; 7 bases align to TRBD1. This CDR3 spans 12 amino acids. The junction had 2 bases not matched to a gene; V was cut back by 5 bases and J by 6 bases. Germline V gene sequence: CDR1 SNHLY, CDR2 FYNNEI. DNA of the CDR3: TGTGCCAGCAGTTCACAGGGGGATACGCAGTATTTT. It translates to CASSSQGDTQYF.

This clone was observed a few times. The V gene is TRBV2, the J gene TRBJ1-5, with TRBD1 identical over 9 bases. The CDR3 is made up of 15 amino acids. With 6 bases clipped from V and 0 bases from J, the junction kept 3 bases outside the gene matches. Germline CDR1 is SNHLY and CDR2 is FYNNEI. The CDR3 reads CASSRDRASNQPQHF. CDR3 nucleotides: TGTGCCAGCAGCCGGGACAGGGCTAGCAATCAGCCCCAGCATTTT.

V gene TRBV4-2 combines with J gene TRBJ2-2, with D tentatively TRBD1 or TRBD2 (5 bases each). This CDR3 comprises 16 residues. Germline V gene lookup returns CDR1 LGHNA and CDR2 YNFKEQ. V was trimmed by 0 bases and J by 1 base, leaving 9 bases between them. CDR3 nucleotides: TGTGCCAGCAGCCAAGATCCAGGGAGGAACACCGGGGAGCTGTTTTTT. Translation gives CASSQDPGRNTGELFF.

The chain uses TRBV5-4 and TRBJ1-5, with D hard to call. CDR3 length equals 14 residues. Looked up from germline, CDR1 is SGHNT and CDR2 is YYREEE (reference sequence). V lost 4 bases and J 9 bases, leaving 17 bases between the germline ends. CDR3 loop: CASSDRRASGPQHF. The CDR3 DNA sequence: TGTGCCAGCAGCGATAGGCGGGCGTCTGGGCCCCAGCATTTT.

This chain connects TRBV5-3 to TRBJ1-5; D possibly corresponds to TRBD1 (6 bases). TRBV5-3 qualifies as an ORF whose function is uncertain. Deletions cut 5 bases from V and 6 bases from J, with 12 bases between. This CDR3 is built from 13 residues. The CDR3 bases are TGTGCCAGAAGGCCAATACAGGGTCAGCCCCAGCATTTT. It yields the protein CARRPIQGQPQHF.

The gene calls are TRBV29-1 and TRBJ2-2; a weak D match, TRBD2 (7 bases). Trimming removed 8 bases from V and 0 bases from J, with 13 bases in between. The CDR3 is 14 residues long. The germline V gene encodes CDR1 SQVTM and CDR2 ANQGSEA. The chain's CDR3 is CSTRGQANTGELFF. In nucleotides, the CDR3 is TGCAGCACGCGGGGGCAGGCGAACACCGGGGAGCTGTTTTTT.

The chain recombines TRBV10-3 with TRBJ1-1, with TRBD1 matching 12 bases. Germline V gene data show CDR1 as ENHRY and CDR2 as SYGVKD. J was trimmed by 5 bases and V by 2 bases; bases with no gene match: 6. The CDR3 runs to 16 residues. CDR3 in DNA: TGTGCCATCAGTGAGGGGACAGGGGGCGGAAGGACTGAAGCTTTCTTT. Translated: CAISEGTGGGRTEAFF.

Only one count was recorded for this clone. The V call is TRBV6-5, the J call TRBJ2-7, with 13 bases fitting TRBD2. This CDR3 region has 14 residues. The junction had 6 bases not matched to a gene; V was cut back by 6 bases and J by 7 bases. Germline CDR1 is MNHEY and CDR2 is SVGAGI. This chain's CDR3 is CASSPTSGRQEQYF. DNA for the CDR3: TGTGCCAGCAGCCCGACTAGCGGGAGGCAAGAGCAGTACTTC.

The count of this clone is one. The chain couples TRBV9 to TRBJ2-2; 7 positions agree with TRBD1. Per germline, CDR1 SGDLS and CDR2 YYNGEE. After removal of 6 bases from V and 0 bases from J, the junction contained 8 bases not matched to a gene. The CDR3 has 16 amino acids. This CDR3 reads CASTRAGTANTGELFF. CDR3 in DNA: TGTGCCAGCACCAGGGCCGGGACAGCGAACACCGGGGAGCTGTTTTTT. The full variable domain, in which reference TRBV9 and TRBJ2-2 provide the parts outside the CDR3, is DSGVTQTPKHLITATGQRVTLRCSPRSGDLSVYWYQQSLDQGLQFLIQYYNGEERAKGNILERFSAQQFPDLHSELNLSSLELGDSALYFCASTRAGTANTGELFFGEGSRLTVL.

This chain uses TRBV5-6 with TRBJ2-7; D may match TRBD1 or TRBD2 (5 bases each). The CDR3 extends over 13 amino acids. CDR1 is SGHDT, CDR2 YYEEEE, per germline. Trimming left V 4 bases short and J 4 bases short, with 12 bases between. The CDR3 reads CASSEGNRYEQYF. DNA of the CDR3: TGTGCCAGCAGCGAGGGGAATAGGTACGAGCAGTACTTC.

The chain employs TRBV19 and TRBJ1-5; possible D gene TRBD1, 6 bases. The V end was cut by 7 bases, the J end by 2 bases, with 12 bases between. This CDR3 region has 14 residues. Germline V gene lookup returns CDR1 LNHDA and CDR2 SQIVND (reference sequence). For the CDR3, the DNA is TGTGCCAGTACGGGGGCAGGGGGCAATCAGCCCCAGCATTTT. It yields the protein CASTGAGGNQPQHF. Looking up the rest from reference TRBV19 and TRBJ1-5 gives the full variable domain: DGGITQSPKYLFRKEGQNVTLSCEQNLNHDAMYWYRQDPGQGLRLIYYSQIVNDFQKGDIAEGYSVSREKKESFPLTVTSAQKNPTAFYLCASTGAGGNQPQHFGDGTRLSIL.

The rearrangement links TRBV18 to TRBJ2-5, with 9 bases aligning to TRBD1. The CDR3 consists of 14 residues. In germline, CDR1 is KGHSH, CDR2 LQKENI. V was clipped by 6 bases and J by 1 base; unmatched bases: 3. In nucleotides, the CDR3 is TGTGCCAGCTCCCGGGACAGGGCCCAAGAGACCCAGTACTTC. It encodes CASSRDRAQETQYF.

The chain is built from TRBV5-1 and TRBJ2-7, with D perhaps TRBD1 (6 bases). From germline, CDR1 is SGHRS and CDR2 YFSETQ. V lost 4 bases to trimming and J lost 6 bases, with 17 bases between them. The CDR3 spans 14 residues. For the CDR3, the DNA is TGCGCCAGCAGCCCTTCAAACAGGGTGCGCGAGCAGTACTTC. Amino acid sequence: CASSPSNRVREQYF.